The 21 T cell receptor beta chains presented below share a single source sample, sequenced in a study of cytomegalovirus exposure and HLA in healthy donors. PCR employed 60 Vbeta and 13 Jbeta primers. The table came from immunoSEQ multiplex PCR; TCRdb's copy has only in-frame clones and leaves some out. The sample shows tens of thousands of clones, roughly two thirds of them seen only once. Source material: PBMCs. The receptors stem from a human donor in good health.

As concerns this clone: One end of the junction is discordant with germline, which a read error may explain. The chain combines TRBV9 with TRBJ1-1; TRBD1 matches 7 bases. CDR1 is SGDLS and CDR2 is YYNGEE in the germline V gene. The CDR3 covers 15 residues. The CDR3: CTSSPQTGQLDEAFF. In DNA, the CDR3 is TGTACCAGCAGCCCCCAGACAGGGCAATTAGATGAAGCTTTCTTT.

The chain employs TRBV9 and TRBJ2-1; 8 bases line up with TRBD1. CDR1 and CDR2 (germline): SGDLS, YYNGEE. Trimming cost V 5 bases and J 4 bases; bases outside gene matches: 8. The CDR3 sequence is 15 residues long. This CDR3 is CASSRTGKGYNEQFF. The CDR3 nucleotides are TGTGCCAGCAGTAGGACAGGGAAGGGATACAATGAGCAGTTCTTC.

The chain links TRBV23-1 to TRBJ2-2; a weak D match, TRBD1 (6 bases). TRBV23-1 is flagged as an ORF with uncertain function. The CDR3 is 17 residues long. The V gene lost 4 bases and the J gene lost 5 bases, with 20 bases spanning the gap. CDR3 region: CASSRQQGLGRTGELFF. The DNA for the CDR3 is TGCGCCAGCAGTCGACAACAGGGCTTGGGAAGAACCGGGGAGCTGTTTTTT.

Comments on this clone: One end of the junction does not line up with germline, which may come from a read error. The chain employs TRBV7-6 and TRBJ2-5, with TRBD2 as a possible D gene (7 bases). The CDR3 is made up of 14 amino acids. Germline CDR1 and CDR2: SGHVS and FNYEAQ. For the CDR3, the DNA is TGTGCCAGCAGCTTCGGGGGGCGCGGGGAGATCCAGTACTTC. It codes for CASSFGGRGEIQYF.

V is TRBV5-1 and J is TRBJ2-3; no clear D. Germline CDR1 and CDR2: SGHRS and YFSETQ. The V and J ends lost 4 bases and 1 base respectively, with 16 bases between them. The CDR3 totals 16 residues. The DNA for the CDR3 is TGCGCCAGCAGCCTACGGTCCCTCCGAGGCACAGATACGCAGTATTTT. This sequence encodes CASSLRSLRGTDTQYF.

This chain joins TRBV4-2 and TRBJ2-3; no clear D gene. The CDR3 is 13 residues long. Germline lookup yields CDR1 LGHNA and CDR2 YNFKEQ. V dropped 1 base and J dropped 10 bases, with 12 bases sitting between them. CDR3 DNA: TGTGCCAGCAGCCAAGGGCCTCGCTTTGCGCAGTATTTT. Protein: CASSQGPRFAQYF.

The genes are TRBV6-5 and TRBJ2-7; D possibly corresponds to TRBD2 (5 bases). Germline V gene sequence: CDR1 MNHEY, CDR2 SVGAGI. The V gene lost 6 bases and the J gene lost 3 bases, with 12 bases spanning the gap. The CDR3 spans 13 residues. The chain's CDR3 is CASRKQGSYEQYF. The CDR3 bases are TGTGCCAGCAGGAAACAAGGGAGCTACGAGCAGTACTTC.

The CDR3 sequence is CASSLDPVTSYEQYF. As DNA, the CDR3 is TGTGCCAGCAGCTTAGATCCGGTCACTTCCTACGAGCAGTACTTC. J is TRBJ2-7 and V is TRBV11-2; D is uncertain. V lost 0 bases to trimming and J lost 1 base, with 10 bases between them. Germline V gene sequence: CDR1 SGHAT, CDR2 FQNNGV. The CDR3 runs to 15 residues.

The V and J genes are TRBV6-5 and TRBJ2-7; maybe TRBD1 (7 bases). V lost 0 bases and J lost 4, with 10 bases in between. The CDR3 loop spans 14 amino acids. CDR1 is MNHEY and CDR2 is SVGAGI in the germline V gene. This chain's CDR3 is CASSYSQGRYEQYF. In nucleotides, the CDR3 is TGTGCCAGCAGTTACTCACAGGGGAGGTACGAGCAGTACTTC.

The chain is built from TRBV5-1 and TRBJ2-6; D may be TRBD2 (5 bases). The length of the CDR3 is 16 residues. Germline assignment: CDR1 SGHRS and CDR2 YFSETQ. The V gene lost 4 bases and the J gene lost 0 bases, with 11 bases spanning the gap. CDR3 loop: CASSPGRDSGANVLTF. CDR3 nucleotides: TGCGCCAGCAGCCCTGGACGGGACTCTGGGGCCAACGTCCTGACTTTC.

CDR3 in amino acids: CASSEARQTNTGELFF. Written as DNA, the CDR3 is TGTGCCAGCAGTGAAGCGAGACAGACGAACACCGGGGAGCTGTTTTTT. The rearrangement uses TRBV6-1 and TRBJ2-2; the D gene is possibly TRBD1 (5 bases). Germline V gives CDR1 MNHNS, CDR2 SASEGT. The V end lost 0 bases, the J end lost 0 bases, and 8 bases lay between the germline ends. CDR3 length: 16 amino acids.

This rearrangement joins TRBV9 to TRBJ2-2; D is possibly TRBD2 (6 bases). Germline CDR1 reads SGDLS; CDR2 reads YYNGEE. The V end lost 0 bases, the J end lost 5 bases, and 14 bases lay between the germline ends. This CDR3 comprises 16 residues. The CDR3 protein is CASSVAAPGTTGELFF. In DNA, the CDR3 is TGTGCCAGCAGCGTAGCGGCACCCGGGACTACCGGGGAGCTGTTTTTT. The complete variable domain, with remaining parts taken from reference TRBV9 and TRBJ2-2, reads DSGVTQTPKHLITATGQRVTLRCSPRSGDLSVYWYQQSLDQGLQFLIQYYNGEERAKGNILERFSAQQFPDLHSELNLSSLELGDSALYFCASSVAAPGTTGELFFGEGSRLTVL.

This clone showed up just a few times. This CDR3 reads CASSTGLASTDTQYF. DNA for the CDR3: TGCGCCAGCAGCACGGGACTAGCGAGCACAGATACGCAGTATTTT. This chain joins TRBV5-1 and TRBJ2-3, with 10 bases matching TRBD2. The CDR3 sequence is 15 residues long. After removal of 4 bases from V and 0 bases from J, the junction contained 2 bases not matched to a gene. Germline-derived CDR1 and CDR2 are SGHRS and YFSETQ.

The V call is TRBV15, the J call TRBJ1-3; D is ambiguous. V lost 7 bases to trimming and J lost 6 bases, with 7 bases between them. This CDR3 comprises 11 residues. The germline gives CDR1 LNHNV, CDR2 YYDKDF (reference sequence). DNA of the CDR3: TGTGCCACCAACATCGAAAACACCATATATTTT. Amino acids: CATNIENTIYF.

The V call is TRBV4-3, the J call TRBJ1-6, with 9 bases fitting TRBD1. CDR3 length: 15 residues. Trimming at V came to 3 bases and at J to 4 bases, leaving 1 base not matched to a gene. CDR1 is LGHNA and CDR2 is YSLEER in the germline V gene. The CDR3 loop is CASSQGTGYNSPLHF. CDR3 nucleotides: TGCGCCAGCAGCCAGGGGACAGGGTATAATTCACCCCTCCACTTT.

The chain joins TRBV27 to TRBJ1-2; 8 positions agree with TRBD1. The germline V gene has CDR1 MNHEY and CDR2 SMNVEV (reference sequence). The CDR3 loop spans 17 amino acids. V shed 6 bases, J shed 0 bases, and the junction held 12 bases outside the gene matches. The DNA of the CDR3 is TGTGCCAGCAGCCCCGGCCGACAGGGGAGACCTAACTATGGCTACACCTTC. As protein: CASSPGRQGRPNYGYTF.

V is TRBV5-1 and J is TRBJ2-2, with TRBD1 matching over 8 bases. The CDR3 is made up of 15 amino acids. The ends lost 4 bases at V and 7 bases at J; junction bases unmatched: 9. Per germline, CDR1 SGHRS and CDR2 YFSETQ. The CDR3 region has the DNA TGCGCCAGCAGCACCCGGACAGGGCCCTACGGGGAGCTGTTTTTT. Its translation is CASSTRTGPYGELFF.

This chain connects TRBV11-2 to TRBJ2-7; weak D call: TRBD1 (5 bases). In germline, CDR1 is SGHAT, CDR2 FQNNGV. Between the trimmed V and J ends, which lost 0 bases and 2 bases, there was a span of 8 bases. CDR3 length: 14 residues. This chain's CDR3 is CASSLDAQAYEQYF. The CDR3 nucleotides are TGTGCCAGCAGCTTAGATGCACAGGCCTACGAGCAGTACTTC.

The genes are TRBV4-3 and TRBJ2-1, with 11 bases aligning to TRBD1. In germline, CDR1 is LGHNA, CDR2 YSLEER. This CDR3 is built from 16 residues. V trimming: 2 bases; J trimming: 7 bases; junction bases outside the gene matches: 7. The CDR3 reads CASSQSRTGGINEQFF. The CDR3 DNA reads TGCGCCAGCAGCCAATCGAGGACAGGGGGCATAAATGAGCAGTTCTTC.

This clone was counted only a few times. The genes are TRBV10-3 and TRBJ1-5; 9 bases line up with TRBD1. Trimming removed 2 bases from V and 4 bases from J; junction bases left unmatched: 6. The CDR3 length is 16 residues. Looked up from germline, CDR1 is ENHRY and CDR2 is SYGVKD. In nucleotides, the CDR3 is TGTGCCATCAGTGAGCCGGGACAGGGCTTTAATCAGCCCCAGCATTTT. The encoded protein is CAISEPGQGFNQPQHF.

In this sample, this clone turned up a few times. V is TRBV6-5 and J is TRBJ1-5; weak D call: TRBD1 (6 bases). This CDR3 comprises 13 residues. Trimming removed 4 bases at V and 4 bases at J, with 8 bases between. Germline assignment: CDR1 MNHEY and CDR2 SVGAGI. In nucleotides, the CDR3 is TGTGCCAGCAGTTTACAGGGAAATCAGCCCCAGCATTTT. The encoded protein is CASSLQGNQPQHF.